The sequence of this T cell receptor beta chain was determined in a study of molecular identifiers for immune sequencing clone quantification (dated by TCRdb to 2017 to 2018). For the wider study: For a replicate experiment, RNA from 20,000 or 100,000 naive CD8 T cells was divided into five aliquots, of which four were sequenced. This methods study benchmarked molecular-identifier clustering-based TCR repertoire sequencing (MIDCIRS) and TCR RNA copy counting, using CD8 T cells to do so.

Results the study describes overall, beyond this receptor: In CMV-specific effector cells, over 99% of molecules were held by clones above 20 RNA copies, whereas under 1% of molecules were held by such clones in naive cells. Identical TCR molecules sharing a barcode could cause highly expanded clone sizes to be underestimated. Modeling indicated about 3.1 TCR RNA copies recovered per cell, compared with about 10 by digital PCR, which implies a capture efficiency of 25% to 35%. Without barcode sub-clustering, chimeric consensus sequences inflated TCR diversity; chimeras reached as high as 47%. Spiked-in Jurkat TCR RNA equivalent to a single cell was reported to be detectable even among more than 900,000 naive CD8 T cells. Naive libraries contained spiked-in Jurkat TCR RNA (more than nine copies' worth), which is not part of the donor repertoire.

The library was made by PCR. The instrument given in TCRdb is Illumina HiSeq 4000. Bulk TCR libraries were generated as previously described, with the TCR primers listed in Table S5 used. The Qiagen AllPrep DNA/RNA kit was used to purify total RNA. Before any analysis, reads coming from multiple sequencing runs of the same library were combined into one pool. As for the original processing: Reads were retained only if their TCR constant sequence matched exactly, and those retained reads were trimmed to 150 nt and grouped according to their 12-nt molecular barcodes. Within each barcode group, reads were sub-clustered at a 15% Levenshtein threshold, and quality-weighted consensus sequences were built per RNA molecule. Non-functional sequences were removed, as were lower-count sequences one edit away from another. Based on fitting two negative binomial distributions, any barcode sub-cluster with under 20% of the maximum read count was discarded. TCRdb reran the public reads through fastp at Q25 and MiXCR, keeping productive beta chains. Each entry is one CDR3 protein sequence, shown with its most common DNA and genes. Clone size and V and J calls follow TCRdb, not the original study. The table for this sample lists tens of thousands of distinct CDR3 sequences; 15% to 20% of them were counted only once. 0.8% to 1% of the sample rests with the top ten.

Naive CD8 T cell libraries were made from about 20,000 to 1,000,000 sorted cells using 10%, 30% or 50% of purified RNA. Naive CD8 T cells were FACS-sorted as CD8+CD4-CCR7+CD45RA+ on a BD FACSAria II into RLT Plus buffer. To test detection sensitivity, Jurkat RNA equivalent to about eleven TCR copies was spiked into samples of roughly 19,000-1,000,000 naive CD8 T cells. CD8 T cells were enriched using RosetteSep CD8+ T Cell Enrichment Cocktail and Ficoll-Paque, and the enriched cells then underwent ACK red cell lysis. This clonotype was observed at least ten times. Its antigen is not yet known. Base quality data are lacking; no much larger clone is found one base away. The germline V gene yields SGDLS for CDR1 and YYNGEE for CDR2. V ends up 5 bases short and J 0 bases short, with an unmatched junction base count of 5. From its cysteine to its phenylalanine, the CDR3 spans 17 amino acids. The retained sequence is limited to the CDR3, 51 bases, with the frame set at the first base.

The chain joins TRBV9 to TRBJ2-6; TRBD1 agrees with 10 junctional bases. Sequenced sample: naive CD8+ T cells from blood, with Jurkat cell RNA spiked in. Per the publication, the cell subset or site label means: FACS-sorted CD8+CD4-CCR7+CD45RA+ naive T cells. This sequence originates from a human donor in good health. Some libraries in this study had Jurkat cell RNA spiked in. The CDR3 amino acid sequence is: CASSGTGADSGANVLTF. The nucleotides are TGTGCCAGCAGTGGGACAGGGGCTGACTCTGGGGCCAACGTCCTGACTTTC.